These 12 T cell receptor beta chains originate from one sample sequenced in a study of regulatory T cells in long-lasting Graves disease. The time point: newly diagnosed GD, antithyroid drugs for less than 3 months. TCR sequences were obtained from RNA taken from PBMCs. Sequencing libraries for TCR beta were prepared with iRepertoire HTBI primers and Arm-PCR of CDR3 regions. TCRdb independently ran MiXCR on the multiplex PCR reads; one entry per CDR3 protein. The table lists around 400,000 distinct CDR3 sequences, 15% of them singletons. The source was peripheral blood mononuclear cells (PBMCs), collected at new diagnosis, from a patient treated with antithyroid drugs. The receptor set was obtained from a female donor with Graves disease.

The chain carries TRBV5-1 and TRBJ2-5; D gene uncertain. V was shortened by 4 bases and J by 2 bases, with 12 bases between the two germline ends. CDR1 is SGHRS and CDR2 is YFSETQ in the germline V gene. This CDR3 is 14 amino acids long. The CDR3 coding sequence is TGCGCCAGCAGCGTACCGGGTCATCAAGAGACCCAGTACTTC. Amino acids: CASSVPGHQETQYF. Based on the CDR3 plus reference TRBV5-1 and TRBJ2-5, the full variable domain is KAGVTQTPRYLIKTRGQQVTLSCSPISGHRSVSWYQQTPGQGLQFLFEYFSETQRNKGNFPGRFSGRQFSNSRSEMNVSTLELGDSALYLCASSVPGHQETQYFGPGTRLLVL.

This clonotype has just a few counts. The gene calls are TRBV5-1 and TRBJ2-7; no firm D call. This CDR3 has 15 amino acids. The germline V gene has CDR1 SGHRS and CDR2 YFSETQ. The germline V and J ends were trimmed by 0 bases and 2 bases, with 12 bases remaining between them. The CDR3 sequence: CASSLELGRTYEQYF. The CDR3 coding sequence is TGCGCCAGCAGCTTGGAACTGGGCAGGACCTACGAGCAGTACTTC.

Concerning this clonotype: Relative to the germline gene, one junction end is altered; a read error may explain this. The chain combines TRBV6-2 or TRBV6-3 with TRBJ1-2, with 8 nucleotides matching TRBD1. The CDR3 spans 13 residues. Germline assignment: CDR1 MNHEY and CDR2 SVGEGT. CDR3 nucleotides: TGTGCCAGCAGCTACTCGACAGGGGATGGCTACACCTTC. This gives the protein CASSYSTGDGYTF.

V usage is TRBV4-2 and J usage is TRBJ2-4; D uncertain. Germline lookup yields CDR1 LGHNA and CDR2 YNFKEQ. The CDR3 is made up of 16 amino acids. Trimming left V 1 base short and J 0 bases short, with 10 bases between. The CDR3 region has the DNA TGTGCCAGCAGCCAAGTGGGTGGTTTAGCCAAAAACATTCAGTACTTC. Protein product: CASSQVGGLAKNIQYF.

V and J are TRBV6-2 or TRBV6-3 and TRBJ2-1; D gene ambiguous. Germline CDR1 is MNHEY and CDR2 is SVGEGT. This CDR3 spans 13 amino acids. V lost 8 bases, J lost 7 bases, and 15 bases lay in between. CDR3 in amino acids: CASEESGRNEQFF. The CDR3 DNA is TGTGCCAGCGAGGAATCGGGCCGTAATGAGCAGTTCTTC.

This clonotype was detected a few times. The chain is built from TRBV20-1 and TRBJ2-3; D assignment may be TRBD1 or TRBD2 (5 bases each). Germline lookup yields CDR1 DFQATT and CDR2 SNEGSKA (reference sequence). The CDR3 loop spans 14 amino acids. The V and J ends lost 1 base and 5 bases respectively, with 13 bases between them. CDR3 bases: TGCAGTGCTAGAGCGGGGCCGCGTTTAGATACGCAGTATTTT. This translates into CSARAGPRLDTQYF.

This clonotype was seen ten or more times. The genes are TRBV20-1 and TRBJ1-1; 9 nucleotides line up with TRBD1. The length of the CDR3 is 12 residues. CDR1 is DFQATT and CDR2 is SNEGSKA in the germline V gene (reference sequence). The chain's CDR3 is CRSDRGTDEAFF. The CDR3 region has the DNA TGCAGATCGGACAGGGGCACGGATGAAGCTTTCTTT.

This clonotype has just a few counts. This chain connects TRBV27 to TRBJ1-1; 7 bases map to TRBD1. The CDR3 runs to 15 residues. The V and J ends lost 4 bases and 5 bases, in that order; junction bases with no gene match: 10. CDR1 MNHEY and CDR2 SMNVEV come from the germline V gene (reference sequence). For the CDR3, the DNA is TGTGCCAGCAGTTACCAGGGGGGTGTTAGTACTGAAGCTTTCTTT. Translation gives CASSYQGGVSTEAFF.

This clonotype was counted at least ten times. This rearrangement joins TRBV18 to TRBJ1-1; no firm D call. Between the trimmed V and J ends, which lost 3 bases and 3 bases, there was a span of 8 bases. The CDR3 is 13 amino acids. Germline CDR1 is KGHSH and CDR2 is LQKENI. The CDR3 spells CASSPQADTEAFF. Written as DNA, the CDR3 is TGTGCCAGCTCACCTCAGGCCGACACTGAAGCTTTCTTT.

Comment on this clonotype: This may come from a read error, since a much larger clone is one base off. V and J are TRBV10-3 and TRBJ2-1, with 7 bases aligning to TRBD1. The CDR3 is made up of 13 amino acids. Germline CDR1 ENHRY, CDR2 SYGVKD. Unmatched junction bases numbered 3, after V lost 8 bases and J lost 2 bases. The CDR3 protein is CAIWTGPYNEQFF. The CDR3 region has the DNA TGTGCCATCTGGACAGGCCCCTACAATGAGCAGTTCTTC.

The table lists this clonotype with many counts. Here the CDR3 reads CASRNLAGGRNEQFF. For the CDR3, the DNA is TGTGCCAGCAGAAACCTAGCGGGAGGACGTAATGAGCAGTTCTTC. This chain links TRBV28 with TRBJ2-1, with 11 bases identical to TRBD2. Unmatched junction bases numbered 8, after V lost 6 bases and J lost 7 bases. The CDR3 runs 15 residues. The V gene's germline CDR1 is MDHEN and CDR2 SYDVKM. Variable domain in full (rest from reference TRBV28 and TRBJ2-1): DVKVTQSSRYLVKRTGEKVFLECVQDMDHENMFWYRQDPGLGLRLIYFSYDVKMKEKGDIPEGYSVSREKKERFSLILESASTNQTSMYLCASRNLAGGRNEQFFGPGTRLTVL.

The table lists this clonotype with many counts. This chain joins TRBV2 and TRBJ2-2; TRBD2 agrees at 11 bases. Germline V lookup: CDR1 SNHLY, CDR2 FYNNEI. Losses at the gene ends were 7 bases for V and 4 bases for J; bases not matched to a gene: 5. This CDR3 region has 15 residues. CDR3 sequence reads: CASIIGLAGTGELFF. CDR3 sequence (DNA): TGTGCCAGCATTATAGGACTAGCGGGCACCGGGGAGCTGTTTTTT.